The 4 T cell receptor beta chains listed next were all sequenced from one sample in a study of cytomegalovirus exposure and HLA in healthy donors. Both 60 Vbeta primers and 13 Jbeta primers went into the PCR. Using immunoSEQ multiplex PCR, the repertoire was profiled, and TCRdb retains in-frame clones only, with some absent. The table has 200,000 or so clones, about 79% seen once; the top ten hold more than 1.5%. Sample: PBMCs. Receptor source: a man younger than 30 in good health and CMV-seronegative.

J is TRBJ1-4 and V is TRBV9; a possible D gene is TRBD1 (6 bases). V lost 3 bases, J lost 8 bases, and 8 bases lay in between. Germline CDR1 is SGDLS and CDR2 is YYNGEE. This CDR3 contains 12 residues. The CDR3 region has the DNA TGTGCCAGCAGCGGGCAGGGGGAAAAACTGTTTTTT. Its translation is CASSGQGEKLFF.

The chain employs TRBV27 and TRBJ1-5; D unclear. The V end lost 2 bases, the J end lost 0 bases, and 8 bases lay between the germline ends. The CDR3 length is 15 residues. Germline V CDR1 and CDR2: MNHEY, SMNVEV (reference sequence). CDR3 amino acids: CASSLGLNSNQPQHF. CDR3 bases: TGTGCCAGCAGTTTAGGACTCAATAGCAATCAGCCCCAGCATTTT.

CDR3 bases: TGTGCCAGCAGCGTTTTGTCGGGGACAGGATCTAACAATGAGCAGTTCTTC. Translation: CASSVLSGTGSNNEQFF. The gene calls are TRBV9 and TRBJ2-1, with 8 nucleotides matching TRBD1. The CDR3 runs 17 residues. After removal of 2 bases from V and 5 bases from J, the junction contained 12 bases not matched to a gene. Germline lookup yields CDR1 SGDLS and CDR2 YYNGEE.

This clone was observed a handful of times. This chain links TRBV6-4 with TRBJ2-2; maybe TRBD1 (6 bases). The CDR3 consists of 14 residues. Germline loops: CDR1 MRHNA, CDR2 SNTAGT. With 6 bases removed from V and 3 bases from J, the gap between germline ends came to 11 bases. DNA for the CDR3: TGTGCCAGCAGAGAGGGGGACCACACCGGGGAGCTGTTTTTT. It encodes CASREGDHTGELFF.